This is a list of T cell receptor beta chains from one sample in a study of spatial heterogeneity in lung cancer. MiXCR, run by TCRdb on the 5' RACE reads, gives a single entry per CDR3 protein. The sample carries 80,000 to 95,000 distinct CDR3 sequences, about 9.4% recorded once. Sequencing was performed on PBMCs, taken at surgery. The source of these receptors is a male donor with early-stage non-small cell lung cancer. Both conserved end residues are part of each CDR3. A D gene is named only where the DNA matches it firmly. Not all rows give a size; the values are once, few, many and, for expanded clones, a class.

NA	TRBV5-1	TRBJ2-2	NA	CASRPPGRTNTGELFF	TGCGCCAGCAGACCTCCGGGCCGGACGAACACCGGGGAGCTGTTTTTT
NA	TRBV29-1	TRBJ2-7	few	CSVEERRTSYEQYF	TGCAGCGTTGAAGAGCGGCGGACCTCCTACGAGCAGTACTTC
NA	TRBV7-2	TRBJ2-5	NA	CASSLGGRGRETQYF	TGTGCCAGCAGCTTAGGAGGCAGGGGCCGGGAGACCCAGTACTTC
NA	TRBV3-1	TRBJ1-5	many	CASSQRGQPQHF	TGTGCCAGCAGCCAACGGGGCCAGCCCCAGCATTTT
NA	TRBV11-2	TRBJ2-4	many	CASSSLQGLRNIQYF	TGTGCCAGCAGCTCGTTGCAGGGACTGAGAAACATTCAGTACTTC
TRBD2	TRBV18	TRBJ2-1	NA	CASSRGGLADNEQFF	TGTGCCAGCTCACGCGGGGGGCTAGCCGACAATGAGCAGTTCTTC
NA	TRBV20-1	TRBJ2-4	NA	CSAARIAGENIQYF	TGCAGTGCTGCGCGAATAGCAGGGGAAAACATTCAGTACTTC
NA	TRBV11-2	TRBJ2-1	few	CASSGWDGNSYNEQFF	TGTGCCAGCAGCGGGTGGGACGGAAACTCCTACAATGAGCAGTTCTTC
TRBD2	TRBV12-5	TRBJ2-1	few	CASVGTSGNEQFF	TGTGCTAGTGTTGGGACTAGCGGCAATGAGCAGTTCTTC
NA	TRBV28	TRBJ2-3	many	CASSEGGDSTDTQYF	TGTGCCAGCAGCGAGGGAGGCGACAGCACAGATACGCAGTATTTT
TRBD1	TRBV5-4	TRBJ1-1	many	CASSLNRGSNTEAFF	TGTGCCAGCAGCTTAAACAGGGGGTCGAACACTGAAGCTTTCTTT
TRBD1	TRBV7-2	TRBJ1-1	many	CASSYRTGGSVGTEAFF	TGTGCCAGCAGCTACCGGACAGGGGGCTCGGTAGGGACTGAAGCTTTCTTT
TRBD1	TRBV20-1	TRBJ1-5	few	CSARDRKGQGGQPQHF	TGCAGTGCTAGAGATCGTAAAGGACAGGGAGGGCAGCCCCAGCATTTT
NA	TRBV28	TRBJ2-1	many	CASSPQVGEQFF	TGTGCCAGCAGTCCCCAAGTTGGTGAGCAGTTCTTC
TRBD1	TRBV7-2	TRBJ2-3	many	CASSFLPGQGSDTQYF	TGTGCCAGCAGCTTTCTTCCTGGACAGGGGTCGGATACGCAGTATTTT
NA	TRBV28	TRBJ2-2	few	CASTLLGSPDTGELFF	TGTGCCAGCACCCTTCTCGGGAGCCCGGACACCGGGGAGCTGTTTTTT
NA	TRBV30	TRBJ2-1	many	CAWRGDTEYNEQFF	TGTGCCTGGAGGGGTGACACCGAGTACAATGAGCAGTTCTTC
TRBD1	TRBV11-2	TRBJ2-3	NA	CASSTGRDRGDTQYF	TGTGCCAGCAGCACAGGCCGGGACAGGGGGGATACGCAGTATTTT
TRBD2	TRBV5-1	TRBJ2-3	many	CASSPQFGLAGDTQYF	TGCGCCAGCAGCCCGCAGTTTGGACTAGCCGGAGATACGCAGTATTTT
NA	TRBV4-3	TRBJ1-6	few	CASSLQGSGNSPLHF	TGCGCCAGCAGCCTTCAGGGGTCTGGAAATTCACCCCTCCACTTT
TRBD1	TRBV15	TRBJ1-1	NA	CATSRANRGTTEAFF	TGTGCCACCAGCAGGGCTAACAGGGGAACCACTGAAGCTTTCTTT
NA	TRBV7-9	TRBJ2-2	NA	CASSRDIYTGELFF	TGTGCCAGCAGCCGGGACATCTACACCGGGGAGCTGTTTTTT
NA	TRBV19	TRBJ2-3	many	CASSSLGDTQYF	TGTGCCAGTAGTTCCCTCGGAGATACGCAGTATTTT
TRBD1	TRBV5-1	TRBJ2-3	few	CASILGTGQRTQYF	TGCGCCAGCATTCTCGGGACAGGGCAGCGTACGCAGTATTTT
TRBD1	TRBV5-1	TRBJ1-4	few	CASSGQGQKEKLFF	TGCGCCAGCAGCGGTCAGGGACAGAAGGAAAAACTGTTTTTT
NA	TRBV7-9	TRBJ2-3	many	CASSPAGGPTDTQYF	TGTGCCAGCAGCCCCGCAGGGGGGCCCACAGATACGCAGTATTTT
TRBD1	TRBV24-1	TRBJ2-7	few	CATSDLRPLGQGYEQYF	TGTGCCACCAGTGATCTTAGGCCTTTGGGACAGGGTTACGAGCAGTACTTC
NA	TRBV2	TRBJ2-6	NA	CASGSSGANVLTF	TGTGCCAGCGGGAGCTCTGGGGCCAACGTCCTGACTTTC
TRBD1	TRBV11-2	TRBJ2-1	few	CASSRRDRGIWAEQFF	TGTGCCAGCAGCCGCCGGGACAGGGGGATTTGGGCTGAGCAGTTCTTC
NA	TRBV10-3	TRBJ2-5	many	CAISEGAGETQYF	TGTGCCATCAGTGAGGGGGCTGGAGAGACCCAGTACTTC
NA	TRBV12-3/TRBV12-4	TRBJ1-5	many	CASSLTGDGNQPQHF	TGTGCCAGCAGTTTAACGGGGGACGGCAATCAGCCCCAGCATTTT
TRBD1	TRBV11-1	TRBJ2-4	many	CASSPGTVNIQYF	TGTGCCAGCAGCCCCGGGACAGTAAACATTCAGTACTTC
TRBD2	TRBV20-1	TRBJ2-1	few	CSARATSGNYNEQFF	TGCAGTGCTAGGGCAACTAGCGGGAACTACAATGAGCAGTTCTTC
NA	TRBV29-1	TRBJ2-3	NA	CSVWGRSTDTQYF	TGCAGCGTTTGGGGGCGTAGCACAGATACGCAGTATTTT
TRBD2	TRBV7-3	TRBJ2-3	few	CASSSRLAGGLTDTQYF	TGTGCCAGCAGCTCGCGACTAGCGGGAGGACTCACAGATACGCAGTATTTT
TRBD2	TRBV5-4	TRBJ2-1	many	CASSRTSATYNEQFF	TGTGCCAGCAGCCGGACTAGCGCGACCTACAATGAGCAGTTCTTC
TRBD1	TRBV3-1	TRBJ2-2	many	CATRDRANTGELFF	TGTGCCACCAGGGACAGGGCCAACACCGGGGAGCTGTTTTTT
NA	TRBV7-9	TRBJ1-1	few	CASTILLDTEAFF	TGTGCCAGCACGATTCTTCTGGACACTGAAGCTTTCTTT
TRBD2	TRBV5-1	TRBJ2-1	few	CASSSGTSGYNEQFF	TGCGCCAGCAGTTCCGGGACTAGCGGTTATAATGAGCAGTTCTTC
NA	TRBV20-1	TRBJ2-7	NA	CSAKSGWGPLYEQYF	TGCAGTGCTAAGTCGGGGTGGGGCCCCCTCTACGAGCAGTACTTC
NA	TRBV29-1	TRBJ1-2	few	CSAMSGYGYTF	TGCAGCGCTATGAGTGGCTATGGCTACACCTTC
TRBD1	TRBV29-1	TRBJ2-7	many	CSVSGQDSYEQYF	TGCAGCGTGTCCGGACAGGACAGCTACGAGCAGTACTTC
TRBD2	TRBV7-2	TRBJ2-1	few	CASSLEGTSGANEQFF	TGTGCCAGCAGCTTAGAGGGGACTAGCGGGGCCAATGAGCAGTTCTTC
NA	TRBV29-1	TRBJ1-2	NA	CSVDLSTGYTF	TGCAGCGTTGACCTGAGTACTGGCTACACCTTC
NA	TRBV4-3	TRBJ2-1	many	CASSWGRGSEQFF	TGCGCCAGCAGCTGGGGGAGAGGGAGTGAGCAGTTCTTC
TRBD2	TRBV7-9	TRBJ2-5	few	CASSSGTSWETQYF	TGTGCCAGCAGCTCCGGGACTAGTTGGGAGACCCAGTACTTC
TRBD1	TRBV29-1	TRBJ2-4	few	CSVEIGTGLRGIQYF	TGCAGCGTTGAAATAGGGACAGGGCTACGCGGCATTCAGTACTTC
NA	TRBV7-3	TRBJ2-1	few	CASSRSASVYNEQFF	TGTGCCAGCAGTCGATCGGCTAGCGTGTACAATGAGCAGTTCTTC
TRBD1	TRBV24-1	TRBJ2-1	many	CATSPGRSPGQPTLYNEQFF	TGTGCCACCAGCCCCGGCAGGAGTCCGGGACAGCCCACCTTATACAATGAGCAGTTCTTC
TRBD2	TRBV3-1	TRBJ2-2	many	CASSRGSSQTGELFF	TGTGCCAGCAGTCGCGGGAGTAGCCAGACCGGGGAGCTGTTTTTT
NA	TRBV5-1	TRBJ2-1	many	CASSSPDGYNEQFF	TGCGCCAGCAGCTCGCCGGACGGTTACAATGAGCAGTTCTTC
NA	TRBV30	TRBJ2-5	few	CAWSFTPEVVETQYF	TGTGCCTGGAGTTTCACCCCGGAGGTGGTGGAGACCCAGTACTTC
NA	TRBV4-1	TRBJ2-5	NA	CASTPTGRVGRETQYF	TGCGCCAGCACTCCGACGGGCAGGGTTGGTCGGGAGACCCAGTACTTC
NA	TRBV27	TRBJ1-1	few	CASSLSSVGNTEAFF	TGTGCCAGCAGTTTATCGTCAGTAGGGAACACTGAAGCTTTCTTT